This TCR beta chain was found in a study of T-cell memory formation after mild COVID-19 (dated by TCRdb to the early 2020s). With respect to the entire study: Most TCR sequence clusters were specific to one of the two donors. Longitudinal TCRalpha and TCRbeta repertoire sequencing tracked T-cell clones expanding and contracting after mild COVID-19 in two donors. The cohort was made up of two young adult volunteers, one female and one male, who were previously healthy.

According to the germline V gene (reference sequence), CDR1 reads SEHNR and CDR2 reads FQNEAQ. The CDR3, from cysteine to phenylalanine, totals 16 residues. The DNA shown is the 48-base CDR3, in frame from base 1. Germline trimming: 3 bases from V, 7 bases from J; junction bases outside gene matches: 7. This clonotype showed up just a few times. Its antigen specificity is not known. No much larger clone exists at a distance of one base, and base qualities are not known. TCRdb lists the instrument as Illumina NovaSeq 6000. Using 5'RACE with constant-segment primers, TCRalpha and TCRbeta cDNA libraries were constructed, with sample barcodes and unique molecular identifiers added in the process. Trizol reagent was used to extract RNA from every sample. Library amplification was performed in two PCR steps, and a second sample barcode and Illumina TruSeq adapters were introduced in the second step. Sequencing of libraries was performed on an Illumina NovaSeq with 2 x 150 bp paired-end reads. On the study's bioinformatics: Reads were demultiplexed and collapsed into UMI-guided consensus sequences with migec v1.2.7. Using mixcr v2.1.11, UMI consensuses were aligned to TRA and TRB V and J templates and then assembled into clonotypes. Clonotypes were classified as expanded or contracted when called significant by both edgeR and NoisET, with noise models trained on biological replicates. For edgeR calls, the thresholds were a false discovery rate-adjusted p below 0.01 and a log2 fold-change of 1. As an exploratory analysis of dynamics, max-normalized trajectories of the 1000 most abundant clonotypes were examined with PCA combined with hierarchical clustering. The CD4 or CD8 phenotype of responding clones was assigned using the separately sequenced CD4+ and CD8+ repertoires. Through fastp at Q25 and MiXCR, TCRdb rebuilt clones from the public reads, retaining in-frame beta chains. Each CDR3 protein gets just one entry, which takes the most common genes and DNA from the rows behind it. These V and J calls derive from TCRdb rather than the authors' analysis. A total of under 400,000 distinct CDR3 sequences appear in this sample, around 28% of them only once. About 14% of the sample rests with the top ten.

Ficoll-Paque density gradient centrifugation was used to isolate PBMCs. The paper as a whole reports these results and caveats: Clones contracting from day 15 to 85 had balanced CD4/CD8 phenotypes, while a second wave expanding from day 15 to 37 was biased towards CD4+. Some responding clones were detected in pre-infection memory, which suggested that pre-existing cross-reactive memory T cells had joined the SARS-CoV-2 response. Contracting CD4+ clones were located mainly in the CM and EM memory subsets, whereas CD8+ clones were found to be enriched in EMRA. Whether the second-wave clones peaking on day 37 were SARS-CoV-2 specific was not confirmed. The study covered only a couple of mild cases, and larger cohorts including severe cases with pre-infection samples were considered necessary.

The sequence came from an adult woman who had mild COVID-19 (a few samples of this study predate the infection). The sample titles of this study are shuffled in the database, so cell type and time point are left out; the donor was told from shared clones. The specimen was PBMCs or a T cell subset sorted from them (not recorded which). The chain is encoded by TRBV7-9 joined to TRBJ2-1; a stretch of 12 junction bases matches TRBD2. The nucleotide sequence reads TGTGCCAGCAGCTTCCAGACTAGCGGGAGTAATAATGAGCAGTTCTTC. It translates as CASSFQTSGSNNEQFF.